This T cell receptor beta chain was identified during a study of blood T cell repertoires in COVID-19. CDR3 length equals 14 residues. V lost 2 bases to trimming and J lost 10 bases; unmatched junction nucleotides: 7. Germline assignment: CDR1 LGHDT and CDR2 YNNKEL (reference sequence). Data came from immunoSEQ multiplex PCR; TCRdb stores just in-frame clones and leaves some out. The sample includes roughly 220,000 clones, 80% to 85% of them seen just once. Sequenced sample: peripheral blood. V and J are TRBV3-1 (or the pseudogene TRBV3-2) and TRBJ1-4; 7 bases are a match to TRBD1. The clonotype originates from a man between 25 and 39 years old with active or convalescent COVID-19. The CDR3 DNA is TGTGCCAGCAGCCAAACCGTGGACAGGAGAAAACTGTTTTTT. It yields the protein CASSQTVDRRKLFF.